The rows below give T cell receptor beta chains drawn from one sample of a study of shared clonotypes between healthy human individuals. Measured with immunoSEQ multiplex PCR; TCRdb has only the in-frame clones, and not every one. The table has under 600,000 clones, nearly 98% seen once; the top ten hold approximately 0.3%. Material for sequencing was naive CD8+ T cells sorted from blood. These TCRs come from a man younger than 40 in good health. The CDR3 runs from the conserved cysteine through the conserved F or W.

V gene	J gene	CDR3 protein
TRBV4-3	TRBJ1-2	CASSLGQGGVNYGYTF
TRBV7-6	TRBJ2-5	CASSSPWTDEETQYF
TRBV5-4	TRBJ2-2	CASSPGLAGGQTGELFF
TRBV27	TRBJ2-4	CASSPTSGRGLAKNIQYF
TRBV9	TRBJ2-2	CASSGQGGELFF
TRBV7-6	TRBJ2-1	CASSLGERPEQFF
TRBV10-3	TRBJ2-1	CAISELISGVDNEQFF
TRBV29-1	TRBJ1-5	CSVAGDSNQPQHF
TRBV6-1	TRBJ2-7	CASTGKDSQGQYF
TRBV7-9	TRBJ1-5	CAIEAGDQPQHF
TRBV29-1	TRBJ2-1	CSVNGLAGAYNEQFF
TRBV7-7	TRBJ2-2	CASSNSGSSSGELFF
TRBV4-2	TRBJ2-3	CASSPRIGSSTDTQYF
TRBV2	TRBJ2-1	CASTPGTGFYHEQFF
TRBV5-4	TRBJ1-2	CASSLEEGAYYGYTF
TRBV4-1	TRBJ2-1	CASSQDGTSYNEQFF
TRBV4-1	TRBJ2-1	CASSQGQYSGRAVYDEQFF
TRBV2	TRBJ1-5	CASSLSGGEEPQHF
TRBV11-3	TRBJ2-1	CASSSGLAGDNEQFF
TRBV6-1	TRBJ2-7	CASREPGQGYEQYF
TRBV29-1	TRBJ1-1	CSVAGTMDTEAFF
TRBV5-5	TRBJ2-7	CASSLGGIVGVYEQYF